The source of this T cell receptor beta chain is a study of spatial heterogeneity in lung cancer. Study-wide results and caveats: In tumors, expanded intratumoral alpha and beta TCR counts tracked mutation counts.

Note on this clonotype: Its matching antigen is unknown.

TCRdb recomputed calls from the 5' RACE reads with MiXCR, one row per CDR3 protein. The sample lists about 9,600 distinct CDR3 sequences; about 12% were seen once. The CDR3 spans 16 residues. Germline V gene sequence: CDR1 SGHDT, CDR2 YYEEEE. V gave up 0 bases and J gave up 3 bases, with 13 bases separating them. Time point meaning: sample taken at primary tumor resection. The donors were 65 to 85 patients with non-small cell lung cancer that was early-stage and untreated. The study sequenced unsorted whole RNA from tumor, nontumor lung or frozen PBMC. The V call is TRBV5-6, the J call TRBJ1-5; perhaps TRBD1 as D (5 bases). The source is a male donor with early-stage non-small cell lung cancer. This specimen was lung tumor tissue, taken at surgery. CDR3: CASSLAGGGYNQPQHF. The CDR3, as DNA: TGTGCCAGCAGCTTGGCCGGGGGAGGGTACAATCAGCCCCAGCATTTT.